This T cell receptor (beta chain) was sequenced in a study of blood T cell repertoires in COVID-19. As for the study in general: Some COVID-19 samples were acute and others convalescent; all came from the United States, Italy and Spain. From T cells, B-cell-depleted T cells, or PBMCs came the material, which was cDNA or gDNA.

The germline CDR1 and CDR2 sequences are LGHDT and YNNKEL (reference sequence). The junction had 11 bases not matched to a gene; V was cut back by 3 bases and J by 2 bases. The CDR3 runs to 17 residues. The authors' processing: Estimation of nucleated cell counts relied on the amplification of reference gene primers. The table came from immunoSEQ multiplex PCR; TCRdb's copy has only in-frame clones and leaves some out. The V and J calls and clone size were taken over from that table, and D and trimming were inferred from the DNA. The sample gives about 280,000 clones, 85% of which show up once; roughly 15% is in the top ten.

This chain connects TRBV3-1 (or the pseudogene TRBV3-2) to TRBJ2-7, with TRBD1 identical over 9 bases. What was sequenced was peripheral blood. The receptor was derived from a human donor in a cohort sampled during active COVID-19. The CDR3 DNA reads TGTGCCAGCAGCCATCTGGGGAGACAGGGGGTCCCCTACGAGCAGTACTTC. It specifies CASSHLGRQGVPYEQYF.